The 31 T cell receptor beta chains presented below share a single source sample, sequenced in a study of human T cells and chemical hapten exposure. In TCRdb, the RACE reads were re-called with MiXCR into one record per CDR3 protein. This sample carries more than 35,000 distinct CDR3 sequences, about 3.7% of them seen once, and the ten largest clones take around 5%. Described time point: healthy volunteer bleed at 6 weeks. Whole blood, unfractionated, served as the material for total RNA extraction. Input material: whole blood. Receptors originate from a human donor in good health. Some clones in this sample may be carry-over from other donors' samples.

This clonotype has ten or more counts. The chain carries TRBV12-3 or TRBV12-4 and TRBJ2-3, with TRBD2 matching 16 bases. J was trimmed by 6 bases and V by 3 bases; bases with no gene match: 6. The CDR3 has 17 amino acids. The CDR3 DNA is TGTGCCAGCAGTTTTTGGGGACTAGCGGGAGGGGGTGATACGCAGTATTTT. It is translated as CASSFWGLAGGGDTQYF.

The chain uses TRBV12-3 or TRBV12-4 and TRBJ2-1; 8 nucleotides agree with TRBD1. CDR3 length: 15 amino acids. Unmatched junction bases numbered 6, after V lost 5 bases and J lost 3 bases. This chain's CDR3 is CASSPTGTGYNEQFF. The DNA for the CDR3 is TGTGCCAGCAGTCCTACCGGGACAGGCTACAATGAGCAGTTCTTC.

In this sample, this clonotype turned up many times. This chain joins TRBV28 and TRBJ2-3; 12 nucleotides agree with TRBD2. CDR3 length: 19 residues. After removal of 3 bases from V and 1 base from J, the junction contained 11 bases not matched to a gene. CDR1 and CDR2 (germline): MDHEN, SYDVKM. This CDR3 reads CASSFWLAGGEEGTDTQYF. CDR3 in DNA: TGTGCCAGCAGTTTCTGGCTAGCGGGAGGGGAGGAGGGCACAGATACGCAGTATTTT.

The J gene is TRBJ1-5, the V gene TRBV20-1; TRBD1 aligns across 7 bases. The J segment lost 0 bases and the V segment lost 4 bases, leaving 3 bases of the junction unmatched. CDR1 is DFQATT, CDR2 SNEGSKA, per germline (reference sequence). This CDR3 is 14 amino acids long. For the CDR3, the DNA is TGCAGTGCTACCAGGGGGGGTAGCAATCAGCCCCAGCATTTT. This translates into CSATRGGSNQPQHF.

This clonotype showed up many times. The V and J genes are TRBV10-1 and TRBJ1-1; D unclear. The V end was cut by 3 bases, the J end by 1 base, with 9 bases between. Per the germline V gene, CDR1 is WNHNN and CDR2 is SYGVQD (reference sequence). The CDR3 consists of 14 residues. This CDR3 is CASSDNPGNTEAFF. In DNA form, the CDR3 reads TGCGCCAGCAGTGACAACCCAGGGAACACTGAAGCTTTCTTT.

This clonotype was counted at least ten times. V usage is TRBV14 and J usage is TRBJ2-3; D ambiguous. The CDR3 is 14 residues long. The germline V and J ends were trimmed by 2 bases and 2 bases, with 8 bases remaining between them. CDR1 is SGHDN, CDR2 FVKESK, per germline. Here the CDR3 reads CASSQRQYTDTQYF. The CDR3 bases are TGTGCCAGCAGCCAACGCCAATACACAGATACGCAGTATTTT.

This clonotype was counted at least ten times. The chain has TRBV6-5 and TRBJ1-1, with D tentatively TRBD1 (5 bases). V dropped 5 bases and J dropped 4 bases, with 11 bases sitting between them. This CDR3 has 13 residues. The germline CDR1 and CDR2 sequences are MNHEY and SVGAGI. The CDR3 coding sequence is TGTGCCAGCAGTCTGGACGGGGGCACTGAAGCTTTCTTT. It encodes CASSLDGGTEAFF.

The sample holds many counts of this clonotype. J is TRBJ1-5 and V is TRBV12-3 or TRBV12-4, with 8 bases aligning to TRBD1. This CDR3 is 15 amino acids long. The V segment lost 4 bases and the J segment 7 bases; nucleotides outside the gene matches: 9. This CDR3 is CASSSQGAVGQPQHF. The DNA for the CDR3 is TGTGCCAGCAGTTCCCAGGGGGCCGTTGGACAGCCCCAGCATTTT.

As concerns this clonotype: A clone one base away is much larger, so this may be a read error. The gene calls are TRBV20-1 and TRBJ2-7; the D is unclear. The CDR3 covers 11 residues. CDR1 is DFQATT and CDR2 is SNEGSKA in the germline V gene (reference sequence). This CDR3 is CSARGPYEPYF. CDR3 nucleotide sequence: TGCAGTGCTAGAGGTCCCTACGAGCCGTACTTC.

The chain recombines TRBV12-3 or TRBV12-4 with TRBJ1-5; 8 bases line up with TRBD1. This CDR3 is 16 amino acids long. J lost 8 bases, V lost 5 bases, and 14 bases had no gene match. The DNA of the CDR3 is TGTGCCAGCAGTCGAGGACAGGGAGGGGTAGGGAAGCCCCAGCATTTT. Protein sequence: CASSRGQGGVGKPQHF.

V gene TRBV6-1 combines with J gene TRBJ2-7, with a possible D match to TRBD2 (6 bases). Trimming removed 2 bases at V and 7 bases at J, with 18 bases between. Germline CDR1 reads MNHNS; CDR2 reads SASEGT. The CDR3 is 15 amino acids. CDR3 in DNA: TGTGCCAGCAGTGAAAAGGGAAATTCAGGGAGGGAGCAGTACTTC. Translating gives CASSEKGNSGREQYF.

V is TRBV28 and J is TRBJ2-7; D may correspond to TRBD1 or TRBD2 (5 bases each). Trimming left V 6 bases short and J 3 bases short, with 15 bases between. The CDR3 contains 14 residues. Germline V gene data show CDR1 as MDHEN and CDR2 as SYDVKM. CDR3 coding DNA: TGTGCCAGCAGAGCAGCGGACACAGGCTACGAGCAGTACTTC. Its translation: CASRAADTGYEQYF.

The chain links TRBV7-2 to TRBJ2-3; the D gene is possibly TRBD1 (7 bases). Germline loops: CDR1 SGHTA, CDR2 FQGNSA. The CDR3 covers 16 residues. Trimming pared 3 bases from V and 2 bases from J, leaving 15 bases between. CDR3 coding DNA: TGTGCCAGCAGCTTCCGACAGGGAGGCATCACAGATACGCAGTATTTT. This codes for CASSFRQGGITDTQYF. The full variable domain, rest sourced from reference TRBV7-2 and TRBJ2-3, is GAGVSQSPSNKVTEKGKDVELRCDPISGHTALYWYRQSLGQGLEFLIYFQGNSAPDKSGLPSDRFSAERTGGSVSTLTIQRTQQEDSAVYLCASSFRQGGITDTQYFGPGTRLTVL.

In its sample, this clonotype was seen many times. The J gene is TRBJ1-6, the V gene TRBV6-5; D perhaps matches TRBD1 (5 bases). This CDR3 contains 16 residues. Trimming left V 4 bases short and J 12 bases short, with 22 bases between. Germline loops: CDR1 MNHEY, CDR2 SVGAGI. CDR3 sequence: CASSSVRDPQAVPLHF. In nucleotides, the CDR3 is TGTGCCAGCAGTTCGGTCCGGGACCCACAAGCGGTACCCCTCCACTTT.

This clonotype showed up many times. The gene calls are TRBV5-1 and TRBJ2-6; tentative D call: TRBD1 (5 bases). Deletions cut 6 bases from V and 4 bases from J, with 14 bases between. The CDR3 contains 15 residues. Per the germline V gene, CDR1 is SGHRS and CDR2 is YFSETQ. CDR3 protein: CASNEPGSGANVLTF. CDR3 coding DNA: TGCGCCAGCAACGAACCAGGGTCGGGGGCCAACGTCCTGACTTTC.

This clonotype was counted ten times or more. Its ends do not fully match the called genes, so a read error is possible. The CDR3 region has the DNA TGTGCCAGCAGTCGCCCTTCTAGCGGGAGACTAGAAGAGCAATACTTC. Translation: CASSRPSSGRLEEQYF. The chain is built from TRBV28 and TRBJ2-7, with TRBD2 matching 10 bases. Germline values: CDR1 MDHEN, CDR2 SYDVKM. The CDR3 is made up of 16 amino acids.

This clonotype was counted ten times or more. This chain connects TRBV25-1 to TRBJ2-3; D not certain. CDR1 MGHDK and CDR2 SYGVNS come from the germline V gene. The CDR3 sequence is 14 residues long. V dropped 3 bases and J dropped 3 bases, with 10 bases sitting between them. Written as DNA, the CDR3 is TGTGCCAGCAGTGACCCCGCTAGGACAGATACGCAGTATTTT. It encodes CASSDPARTDTQYF.

This CDR3 is CASSSIRGFSTDTQYF. CDR3 bases: TGTGCCAGCAGTTCAATCCGGGGGTTTAGCACAGATACGCAGTATTTT. The V call is TRBV28, the J call TRBJ2-3; possibly TRBD2 for D (6 bases). The germline V and J ends were trimmed by 4 bases and 0 bases, with 14 bases remaining between them. The CDR3 contains 16 residues. Germline assignment: CDR1 MDHEN and CDR2 SYDVKM.

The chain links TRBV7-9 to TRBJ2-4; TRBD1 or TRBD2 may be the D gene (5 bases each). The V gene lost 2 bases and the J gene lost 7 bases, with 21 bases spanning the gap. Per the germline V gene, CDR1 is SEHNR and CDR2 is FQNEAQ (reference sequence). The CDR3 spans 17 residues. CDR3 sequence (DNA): TGTGCCAGCAGCTTAAGGCCGCTGACATGGGGGTTTAACATTCAGTACTTC. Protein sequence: CASSLRPLTWGFNIQYF.

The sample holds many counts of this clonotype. CDR3 protein: CSAEVGREKGYEQFF. For the CDR3, the DNA is TGCAGCGCAGAAGTCGGTCGGGAGAAGGGGTACGAGCAGTTCTTC. The V gene is TRBV29-1, the J gene TRBJ2-1, with a tentative D call TRBD2 (6 bases). Germline assignment: CDR1 SQVTM and CDR2 ANQGSEA. Trimming took 7 bases from V and 10 from J, leaving 26 bases between them. The CDR3 is 15 amino acids.

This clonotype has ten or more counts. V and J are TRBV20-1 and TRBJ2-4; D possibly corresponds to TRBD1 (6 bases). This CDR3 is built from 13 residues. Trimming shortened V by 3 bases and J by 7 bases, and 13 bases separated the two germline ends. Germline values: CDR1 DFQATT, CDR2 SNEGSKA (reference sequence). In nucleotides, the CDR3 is TGCAGTGCTAGCCGTGACCAGGGGAACATTCAGTACTTC. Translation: CSASRDQGNIQYF.

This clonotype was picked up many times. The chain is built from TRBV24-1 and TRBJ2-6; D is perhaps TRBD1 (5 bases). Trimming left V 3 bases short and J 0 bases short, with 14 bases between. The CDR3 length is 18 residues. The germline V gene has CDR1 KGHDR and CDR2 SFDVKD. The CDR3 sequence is CATSDPGSRNSGANVLTF. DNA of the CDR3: TGTGCCACCAGTGATCCAGGGTCTCGCAACTCTGGGGCCAACGTCCTGACTTTC.

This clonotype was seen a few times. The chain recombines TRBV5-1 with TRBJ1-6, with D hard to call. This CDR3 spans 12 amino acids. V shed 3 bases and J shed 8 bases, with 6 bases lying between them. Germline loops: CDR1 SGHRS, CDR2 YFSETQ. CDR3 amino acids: CASSYSDSPLHF. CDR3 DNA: TGCGCCAGCAGCTACAGCGATTCACCCCTCCACTTT.

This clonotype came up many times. CDR3 loop: CATRGSTDTQYF. CDR3 DNA: TGTGCCACTCGGGGTAGCACAGATACGCAGTATTTT. J is TRBJ2-3 and V is TRBV12-3 or TRBV12-4, with D possibly TRBD2 on 5 matching bases. The CDR3 has 12 residues. The V end lost 10 bases, the J end lost 0 bases, and 8 bases lay between the germline ends.

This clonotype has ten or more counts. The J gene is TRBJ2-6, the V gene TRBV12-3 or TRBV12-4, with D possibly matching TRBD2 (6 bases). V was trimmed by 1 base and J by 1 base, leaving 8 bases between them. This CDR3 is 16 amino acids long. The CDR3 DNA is TGTGCCAGCAGTTTAGTCGGAGGGTCTGGGGCCAACGTCCTGACTTTC. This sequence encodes CASSLVGGSGANVLTF.

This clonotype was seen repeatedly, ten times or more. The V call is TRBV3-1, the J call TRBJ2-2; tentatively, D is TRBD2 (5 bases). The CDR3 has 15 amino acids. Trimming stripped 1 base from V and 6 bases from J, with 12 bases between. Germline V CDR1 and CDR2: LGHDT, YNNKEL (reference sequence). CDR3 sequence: CASSQVPKRSGELFF. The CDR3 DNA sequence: TGTGCCAGCAGCCAAGTTCCTAAGCGGTCCGGGGAGCTGTTTTTT.

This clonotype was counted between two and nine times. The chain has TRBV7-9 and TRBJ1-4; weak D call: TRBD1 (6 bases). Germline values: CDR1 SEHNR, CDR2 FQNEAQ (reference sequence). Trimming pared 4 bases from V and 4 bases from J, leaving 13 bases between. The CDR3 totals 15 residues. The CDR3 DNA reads TGTGCCAGCAGCTCGGACAGAGTGTTTAATGAAAAACTGTTTTTT. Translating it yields CASSSDRVFNEKLFF.

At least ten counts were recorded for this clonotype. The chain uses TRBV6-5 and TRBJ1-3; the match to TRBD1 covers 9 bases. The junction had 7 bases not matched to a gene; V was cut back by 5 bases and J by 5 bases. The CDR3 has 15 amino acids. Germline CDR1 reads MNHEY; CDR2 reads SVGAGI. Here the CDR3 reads CASSRGTGPRNTIYF. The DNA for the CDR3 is TGTGCCAGCAGTCGAGGGACAGGGCCCCGAAACACCATATATTTT.

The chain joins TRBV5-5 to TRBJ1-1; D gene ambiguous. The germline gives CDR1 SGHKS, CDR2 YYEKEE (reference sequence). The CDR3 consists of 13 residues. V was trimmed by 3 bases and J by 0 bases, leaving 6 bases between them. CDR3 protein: CASSYSMNTEAFF. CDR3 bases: TGTGCCAGCAGCTACAGTATGAACACTGAAGCTTTCTTT.

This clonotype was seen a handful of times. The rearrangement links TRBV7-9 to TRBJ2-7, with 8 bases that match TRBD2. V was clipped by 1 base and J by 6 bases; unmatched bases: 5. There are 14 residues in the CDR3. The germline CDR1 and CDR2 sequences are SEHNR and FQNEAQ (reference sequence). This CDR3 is CASSLGGSGSEQYF. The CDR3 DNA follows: TGTGCCAGCAGCTTAGGCGGGAGCGGGAGCGAGCAGTACTTC.

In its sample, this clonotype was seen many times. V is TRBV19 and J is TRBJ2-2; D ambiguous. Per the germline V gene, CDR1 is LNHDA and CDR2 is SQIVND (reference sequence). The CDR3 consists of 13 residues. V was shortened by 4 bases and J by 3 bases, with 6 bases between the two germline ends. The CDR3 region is CASSTSYTGELFF. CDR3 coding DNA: TGTGCCAGTAGTACTTCCTACACCGGGGAGCTGTTTTTT.